This entry concerns a single T cell receptor (beta chain). The sample originates from a study of blood T cell repertoires in COVID-19. TCRdb's table, derived via immunoSEQ multiplex PCR, lists solely in-frame clones and lacks some. The sample has some 100,000 clones; 85% are singletons. Germline V gene lookup returns CDR1 LNHDA and CDR2 SQIVND (reference sequence). The CDR3 spans 13 residues. The germline V and J ends were trimmed by 5 bases and 4 bases, with 11 bases remaining between them. The source is a man in his forties or fifties with active or convalescent COVID-19. This chain connects TRBV19 to TRBJ1-1, with D perhaps matching TRBD1 (6 bases). The sequenced sample consisted of peripheral blood. The CDR3 protein is CASSSPTGTEAFF. As DNA, the CDR3 is TGTGCCAGTAGTTCCCCGACAGGCACTGAAGCTTTCTTT.